These 5 T cell receptor beta chains came from one sample sequenced in a study of metastatic and nonmetastatic thyroid tumors. Using MiXCR, TCRdb reanalyzed the PCR reads. The sample shows 43,000 or so clones, 4% to 5% of them seen only once. Thyroid surgery took place with no prior treatment in any patient. The source material was blood. The receptors stem from a female donor with papillary thyroid cancer or a benign thyroid nodule (not recorded which). Some clones in this sample may be carry-over from other donors' samples.

This clone has more than one count but fewer than ten. A much larger clone differs by one base, so this may be a read error. Within the sample, other DNA sequences also encode this same CDR3. The gene calls are TRBV12-3 or TRBV12-4 and TRBJ2-2; the match to TRBD2 covers 7 bases. The ends lost 6 bases at V and 3 bases at J; junction bases unmatched: 10. The CDR3 spans 16 residues. In DNA, the CDR3 is TGTGCCAGCAGCTGGGCGGGGCTAGCGGACACCGGGGAGCTGTTTTTT. Its protein product is CASSWAGLADTGELFF.

This clone was observed at least ten times. Germline and junction disagree at one end, which may indicate a read error. The chain uses TRBV7-7 and TRBJ2-1; no firm D call. The CDR3 extends over 14 amino acids. Per the germline V gene, CDR1 is SSHAT and CDR2 is FNYEAQ (reference sequence). CDR3 loop: CASSLSGLGNEQFF. The CDR3 DNA sequence: TGTGCTAGCAGCTTAAGTGGGCTTGGGAATGAGCAGTTCTTC. Full variable domain (missing parts from reference TRBV7-7 and TRBJ2-1): GAGVSQSPRYKVTKRGQDVTLRCDPISSHATLYWYQQALGQGPEFLTYFNYEAQPDKSGLPSDRFSAERPEGSISTLTIQRTEQRDSAMYRCASSLSGLGNEQFFGPGTRLTVL.

The rearrangement uses TRBV10-3 and TRBJ1-3; D is perhaps TRBD1 (6 bases). The CDR3 runs 15 residues. V lost 5 bases and J 0 bases, leaving 11 bases between the germline ends. CDR1 is ENHRY and CDR2 is SYGVKD in the germline V gene. CDR3 nucleotides: TGTGCCATCAGTCCAGGGGTAATCTCTGGAAACACCATATATTTT. It specifies CAISPGVISGNTIYF.

This clone has at least ten counts. The same CDR3 can be traced to other DNA sequences in this sample. This chain links TRBV20-1 with TRBJ2-3; D assignment may be TRBD1 or TRBD2 (5 bases each). The CDR3 length is 13 residues. V gave up 6 bases and J gave up 4 bases, with 14 bases separating them. The V gene's germline CDR1 is DFQATT and CDR2 SNEGSKA (reference sequence). For the CDR3, the DNA is TGCAGTGCCACCCGGGACGGTGCAGATACGCAGTATTTT. Its protein product is CSATRDGADTQYF.

The table lists this clone with many counts. The chain uses TRBV2 and TRBJ1-6; D gene ambiguous. The CDR3 loop spans 14 amino acids. V shed 8 bases and J shed 10 bases, with 18 bases lying between them. CDR1 and CDR2 from the germline V gene are SNHLY and FYNNEI. This CDR3 is CASSQRDSSSPLHF. CDR3 in DNA: TGTGCCAGCTCCCAACGCGATTCGTCCTCACCCCTCCACTTT.